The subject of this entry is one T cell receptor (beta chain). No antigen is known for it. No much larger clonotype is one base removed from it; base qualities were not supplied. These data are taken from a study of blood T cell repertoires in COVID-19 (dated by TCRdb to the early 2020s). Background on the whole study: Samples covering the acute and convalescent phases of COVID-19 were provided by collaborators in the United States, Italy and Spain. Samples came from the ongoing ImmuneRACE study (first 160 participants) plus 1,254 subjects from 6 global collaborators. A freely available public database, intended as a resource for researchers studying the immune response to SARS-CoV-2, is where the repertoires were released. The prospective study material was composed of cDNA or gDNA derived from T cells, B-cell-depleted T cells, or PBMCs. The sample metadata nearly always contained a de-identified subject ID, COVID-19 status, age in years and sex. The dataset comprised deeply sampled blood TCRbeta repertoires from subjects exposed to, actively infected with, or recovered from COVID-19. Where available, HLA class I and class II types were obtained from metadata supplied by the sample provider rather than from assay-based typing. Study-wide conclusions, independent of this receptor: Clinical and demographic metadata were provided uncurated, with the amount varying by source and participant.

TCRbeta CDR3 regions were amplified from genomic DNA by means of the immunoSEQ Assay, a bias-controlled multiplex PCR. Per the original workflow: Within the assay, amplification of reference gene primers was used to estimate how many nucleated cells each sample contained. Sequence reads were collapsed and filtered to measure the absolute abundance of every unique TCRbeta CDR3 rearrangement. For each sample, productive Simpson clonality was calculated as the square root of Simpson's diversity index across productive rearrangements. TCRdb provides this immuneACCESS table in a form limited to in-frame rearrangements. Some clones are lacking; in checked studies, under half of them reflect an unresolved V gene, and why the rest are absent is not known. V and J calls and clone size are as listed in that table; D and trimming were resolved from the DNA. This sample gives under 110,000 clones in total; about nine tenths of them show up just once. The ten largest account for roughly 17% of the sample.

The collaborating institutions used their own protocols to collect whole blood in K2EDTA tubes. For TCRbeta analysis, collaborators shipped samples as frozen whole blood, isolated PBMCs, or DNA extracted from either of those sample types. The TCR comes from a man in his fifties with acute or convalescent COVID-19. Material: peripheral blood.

The nucleotide sequence reads as follows: TGTGCCAGCAGTGGTCGGGACAGGGGGACGAACACCGGGGAGCTGTTTTTT. It specifies CASSGRDRGTNTGELFF. This chain is built from TRBV6-1 and TRBJ2-2, and TRBD1 matches 11 of the central bases. The CDR3 covers 17 residues, taking in both the cysteine and the phenylalanine. Of the read, only the CDR3 DNA is kept; its 51 bases are in frame from base 1. Trimming removed 4 bases from V and 0 bases from J; the gene matches leave 4 bases unexplained. The germline V gene encodes CDR1 MNHNS and CDR2 SASEGT.